The 21 T cell receptor beta chains reported below all come from one sample, sequenced in a study of regulatory T cells in long-lasting Graves disease. Construction of the TCR beta libraries employed iRepertoire HTBI primers in conjunction with Arm-PCR of CDR3 regions. TCRdb recomputed calls from the multiplex PCR reads with MiXCR, one row per CDR3 protein. In the table there are 400,000 or so distinct CDR3 sequences, around 20% of which are singletons. Time point described: persistent/refractory GD, antithyroid drugs over 5 years with positive TRAb. RNA extracted from PBMCs served as the sequencing template. The sample here was peripheral blood mononuclear cells (PBMCs), taken when the disease was refractory, from a patient treated with antithyroid drugs. Every receptor here comes from a female donor with Graves disease.

This clonotype appeared many times. CDR3 DNA: TGTGCCTGGAGTGCATCTGGTGAGACCCAGTACTTC. Its protein is CAWSASGETQYF. This chain uses TRBV30 with TRBJ2-5; the D is unclear. The V gene's germline CDR1 is GTSNPN and CDR2 SVGIG (reference sequence). The V and J ends lost 1 base and 5 bases respectively, with 8 bases between them. The CDR3 spans 12 residues.

This clonotype was observed many times. This chain joins TRBV11-2 and TRBJ1-2; D is possibly TRBD1 (6 bases). Germline CDR1 is SGHAT and CDR2 is FQNNGV. There are 16 residues in the CDR3. V was cut by 3 bases and J by 0 bases, with 14 bases left in between. The CDR3 is CASSLRRDIANYGYTF. CDR3 coding DNA: TGTGCCAGCAGCTTGAGGCGGGACATAGCTAACTATGGCTACACCTTC.

This chain connects TRBV7-3 to TRBJ2-3; D remains unclear. Per germline, CDR1 SGHTA and CDR2 FQGTGA. Trimming took off 6 bases at V and 0 bases at J, with 7 bases between the two ends. The CDR3 extends over 13 amino acids. The CDR3 region is CASSRSSTDTQYF. The DNA for the CDR3 is TGTGCCAGCAGTCGCAGTAGCACAGATACGCAGTATTTT.

This clonotype came up once. This chain uses TRBV7-9 with TRBJ2-7; weak D call: TRBD2 (5 bases). Germline CDR1 reads SEHNR; CDR2 reads FQNEAQ (reference sequence). V lost 5 bases, J lost 4 bases, and 12 bases lay in between. The CDR3 consists of 13 residues. The CDR3 DNA reads as TGTGCCAGCAGCCTTAGGTCGGGGTACGAGCAGTACTTC. It is translated as CASSLRSGYEQYF. Full variable domain (missing parts from reference TRBV7-9 and TRBJ2-7): DTGVSQNPRHKITKRGQNVTFRCDPISEHNRLYWYRQTLGQGPEFLTYFQNEAQLEKSRLLSDRFSAERPKGSFSTLEIQRTEQGDSAMYLCASSLRSGYEQYFGPGTRLTVT.

To note about this clonotype: A junction boundary mismatches the germline segment, possibly from a read error. The chain links TRBV5-1 to TRBJ2-7, with TRBD2 matching 13 bases. Germline V gene sequence: CDR1 SGHRS, CDR2 YFSETQ. The CDR3 has 15 amino acids. The CDR3 nucleotides are TGCGCCAGCAGCCGGGGGACTAGCGGGGCCTACGAGCAGTGCTTC. Its protein product is CASSRGTSGAYEQCF.

This clonotype was seen at least ten times. The V call is TRBV6-5, the J call TRBJ1-1; D is unresolved. V was shortened by 2 bases and J by 1 base, with 5 bases between the two germline ends. The CDR3 extends over 13 amino acids. Germline CDR1 is MNHEY and CDR2 is SVGAGI. The CDR3 sequence: CASSYRTNTEAFF. The CDR3 DNA sequence: TGTGCCAGCAGTTACCGCACGAACACTGAAGCTTTCTTT.

This chain joins TRBV18 and TRBJ1-5, with D uncertain. Per germline, CDR1 KGHSH and CDR2 LQKENI. V was shortened by 0 bases and J by 1 base, with 10 bases between the two germline ends. This CDR3 region has 16 residues. As DNA, the CDR3 is TGTGCCAGCTCACCACCTGAGACTAGAAGCAATCAGCCCCAGCATTTT. Protein: CASSPPETRSNQPQHF.

Concerning this clonotype itself: Germline is not matched at one junction end, which may reflect a read error. This chain joins TRBV12-3 or TRBV12-4 and TRBJ1-1; D is unresolved. This CDR3 has 13 residues. CDR3 region: CASSPPTSTEACF. CDR3 bases: TGTGCCAGCAGTCCCCCTACGAGCACTGAAGCTTGCTTT.

The chain has TRBV3-1 and TRBJ2-7; possibly TRBD1 or TRBD2 for D (5 bases each). The CDR3 has 16 residues. Germline CDR1 and CDR2: LGHDT and YNNKEL (reference sequence). The V end was cut by 4 bases, the J end by 9 bases, with 25 bases between. The CDR3 protein is CASSLRGTSRLALQYF. The CDR3 DNA is TGTGCCAGCAGCCTCAGAGGGACCTCGAGGCTAGCTCTGCAGTACTTC.

The V and J genes are TRBV7-9 and TRBJ2-2; D gene uncertain. CDR3 length: 14 amino acids. Germline V lookup: CDR1 SEHNR, CDR2 FQNEAQ (reference sequence). V gave up 8 bases and J gave up 0 bases, with 10 bases separating them. The CDR3 loop is CASPRSPNTGELFF. Written as DNA, the CDR3 is TGTGCCAGCCCGAGGAGTCCGAACACCGGGGAGCTGTTTTTT.

The gene calls are TRBV7-6 and TRBJ2-5; no reliable D call. The V and J ends lost 5 bases and 5 bases respectively, with 12 bases between them. The CDR3 contains 13 residues. The germline CDR1 and CDR2 sequences are SGHVS and FNYEAQ. CDR3 loop: CASSRDVLETQYF. CDR3 sequence (DNA): TGTGCCAGCAGCCGCGACGTGTTGGAGACCCAGTACTTC.

This clonotype was seen ten or more times. The chain carries TRBV6-5 and TRBJ2-7; either TRBD1 or TRBD2 may supply D (5 bases each). CDR3 size: 14 residues. V was pared by 2 bases and J by 6 bases, with 14 bases between. Germline CDR1 MNHEY, CDR2 SVGAGI. CDR3 nucleotides: TGTGCCAGCAGTTACGGGACGTGGGGTCGCGAGCAGTACTTC. The encoded protein is CASSYGTWGREQYF.

In its sample, this clonotype was seen a few times. The chain carries TRBV11-2 and TRBJ2-2; D is uncertain. Trimming left V 4 bases short and J 2 bases short, with 11 bases between. Per germline, CDR1 SGHAT and CDR2 FQNNGV. CDR3 length: 15 residues. The CDR3: CASSWMNSNTGELFF. Here the CDR3 DNA reads TGTGCCAGCAGCTGGATGAATTCTAACACCGGGGAGCTGTTTTTT.

As regards this clonotype: A single base separates this from a much larger clone, so it may be a read error. CDR3 coding DNA: TGTGCCAGCAGCCCCGAAAGCTCTGGAAACACCATATATTTT. Its protein product is CASSPESSGNTIYF. V usage is TRBV7-2 and J usage is TRBJ1-3; D gene ambiguous. CDR1 and CDR2 from the germline V gene are SGHTA and FQGNSA. Trimming stripped 5 bases from V and 0 bases from J, with 8 bases between. CDR3 size: 14 residues.

This clonotype was picked up a small number of times. The gene calls are TRBV28 and TRBJ1-1; D remains ambiguous. Germline-derived CDR1 and CDR2 are MDHEN and SYDVKM. The length of the CDR3 is 12 residues. Trimming removed 7 bases at V and 5 bases at J, with 11 bases between. CDR3 loop: CASTFAETEAFF. The CDR3 DNA follows: TGTGCCAGCACTTTTGCCGAAACTGAAGCTTTCTTT.

This clonotype came up a few times. The chain carries TRBV7-9 and TRBJ1-1; D is unclear. The CDR3 spans 15 residues. Germline CDR1 and CDR2: SEHNR and FQNEAQ (reference sequence). V lost 6 bases and J 1 base, leaving 15 bases between the germline ends. The CDR3 region is CASSYLALTNTEAFF. In DNA form, the CDR3 reads TGTGCCAGCAGTTACCTTGCGCTGACGAACACTGAAGCTTTCTTT.

CDR3 sequence (DNA): TGTGCCAGCTCACCACCTCTCCAGACACCTTTCTTT. Protein product: CASSPPLQTPFF. The chain links TRBV18 to TRBJ1-1; no clear D. The CDR3 extends over 12 amino acids. Per the germline V gene, CDR1 is KGHSH and CDR2 is LQKENI. Trimming left V 0 bases short and J 12 bases short, with 11 bases between.

About this clonotype itself: This may come from a read error, since a much larger clone is one base off. This chain uses TRBV7-2 with TRBJ2-4; TRBD1 agrees at 7 bases. CDR3 size: 16 residues. Trimming removed 2 bases from V and 0 bases from J; junction bases left unmatched: 4. Germline CDR1 and CDR2: SGHTA and FQGNSA. DNA for the CDR3: TGTACCAGCAGCTTACGGACAGGACTAGCCAAAAACATTCAGTACTTC. Its translation is CTSSLRTGLAKNIQYF.

This clonotype occurred many times. This chain connects TRBV12-3 or TRBV12-4 to TRBJ1-2, with TRBD1 matching 11 bases. Trimming at V came to 6 bases and at J to 8 bases, leaving 11 bases not matched to a gene. The CDR3 is made up of 15 amino acids. The CDR3 loop reads CASRIRTGGDNGYTF. DNA of the CDR3: TGTGCCAGCAGGATACGGACAGGGGGCGATAACGGCTACACCTTC.

V gene TRBV20-1 combines with J gene TRBJ1-2; no clear D. The germline V gene encodes CDR1 DFQATT and CDR2 SNEGSKA (reference sequence). V was cut by 6 bases and J by 8 bases, with 22 bases left in between. This CDR3 comprises 14 residues. This CDR3 is CSAQAGSPKAGYTF. The DNA of the CDR3 is TGCAGTGCCCAAGCCGGGTCTCCCAAGGCGGGCTACACCTTC.

To note about this clonotype: One end of the junction fails to match germline, which may point to a read error. The V gene is TRBV28, the J gene TRBJ1-2, with TRBD1 as a possible D gene (5 bases). Germline V gene sequence: CDR1 MDHEN, CDR2 SYDVKM. CDR3 size: 15 residues. In DNA, the CDR3 is TGTACCAGCAATCCCGGGACCAAAGCAAGCTATGGCTACACCTTC. Protein: CTSNPGTKASYGYTF.